The following is a T cell receptor (beta chain) sequence with its context. Antigen unknown. The data derive from a study of a mutant IDH1 vaccine in newly diagnosed glioma. In the study overall: During weeks 1, 3, 5, 7, 11, 15, 19 and 23, patients received eight vaccinations. The earlier regimen, radiotherapy, temozolomide, or both, was most often both.

Clones were sequenced by immunoSEQ multiplex PCR, and TCRdb holds only the in-frame ones, with some missing. This sample has 39,000 or so clones, with about 84% found just once. Time point indicated: week 5, during vaccination. Mutant IDH1 20-mer peptide, at 300 ug, made up each vaccine dose, with topical imiquimod. Newly diagnosed WHO grade 3 or 4 IDH1-mutant, ATRX-lost astrocytomas were identified in the donors. The sequence was obtained from a man aged 40-55 years with glioma. The sample in question was PBMCs, obtained from a glioma patient whose treatment included an IDH1 peptide vaccine.

CDR3 nucleotides: TGTGCCAGCAGCCCGGGGTCGGGGGGCCCCAATACGCAGTATTTT. This gives the protein CASSPGSGGPNTQYF. The rearrangement joins TRBV6-4 to TRBJ2-3; the D gene is possibly TRBD2 (7 bases). The CDR3 spans 15 residues. The V and J ends lost 6 bases and 7 bases respectively, with 20 bases between them. Germline V gene lookup returns CDR1 MRHNA and CDR2 SNTAGT.